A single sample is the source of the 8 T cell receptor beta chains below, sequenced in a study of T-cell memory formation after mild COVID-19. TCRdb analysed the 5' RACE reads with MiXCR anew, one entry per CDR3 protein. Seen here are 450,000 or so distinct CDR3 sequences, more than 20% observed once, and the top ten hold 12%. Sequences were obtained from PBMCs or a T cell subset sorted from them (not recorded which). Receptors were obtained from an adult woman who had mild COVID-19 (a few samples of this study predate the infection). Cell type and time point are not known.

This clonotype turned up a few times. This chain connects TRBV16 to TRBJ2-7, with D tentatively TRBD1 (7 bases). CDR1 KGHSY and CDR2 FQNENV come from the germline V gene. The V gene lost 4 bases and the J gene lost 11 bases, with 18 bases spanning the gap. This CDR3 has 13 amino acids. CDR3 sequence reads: CASSRQGGQWKYF. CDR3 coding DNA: TGTGCCAGCAGCCGCCAGGGGGGACAGTGGAAGTACTTC.

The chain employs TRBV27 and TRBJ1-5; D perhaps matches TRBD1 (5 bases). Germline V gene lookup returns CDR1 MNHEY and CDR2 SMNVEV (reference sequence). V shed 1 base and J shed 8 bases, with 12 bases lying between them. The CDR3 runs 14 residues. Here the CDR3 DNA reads TGTGCCAGCAGTTTATGGCGGGGCCAAGAGCCCCAGCATTTT. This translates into CASSLWRGQEPQHF.

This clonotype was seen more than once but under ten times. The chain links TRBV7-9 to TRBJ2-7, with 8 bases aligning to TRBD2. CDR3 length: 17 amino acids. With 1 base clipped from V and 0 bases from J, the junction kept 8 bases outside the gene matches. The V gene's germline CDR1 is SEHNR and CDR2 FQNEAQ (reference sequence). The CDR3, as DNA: TGTGCCAGCAGCTTAGTCGCGGGGGGCAATAGCTCCTACGAGCAGTACTTC. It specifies CASSLVAGGNSSYEQYF.

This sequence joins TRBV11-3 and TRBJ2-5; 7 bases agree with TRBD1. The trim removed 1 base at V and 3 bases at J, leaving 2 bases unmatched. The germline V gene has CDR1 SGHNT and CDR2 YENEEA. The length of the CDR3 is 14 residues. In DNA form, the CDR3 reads TGTGCCAGCAGCTTAGGGGACAGTAAAGAGACCCAGTACTTC. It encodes CASSLGDSKETQYF.

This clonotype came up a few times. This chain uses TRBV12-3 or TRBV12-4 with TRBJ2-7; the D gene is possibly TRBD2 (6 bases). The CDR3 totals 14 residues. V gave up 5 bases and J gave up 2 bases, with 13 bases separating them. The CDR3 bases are TGTGCCAGCAGTCCCCCCGGGGGTGCCTACGAGCAGTACTTC. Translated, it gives CASSPPGGAYEQYF.

CDR3: CASSSHRDRGEKLFF. CDR3 coding DNA: TGTGCCAGCAGTTCGCACCGGGACAGGGGTGAAAAACTGTTTTTT. J is TRBJ1-4 and V is TRBV6-2 or TRBV6-3; 10 nucleotides line up with TRBD1. J was trimmed by 7 bases and V by 4 bases; bases with no gene match: 6. The CDR3 is 15 amino acids. CDR1 is MNHEY and CDR2 is SVGEGT in the germline V gene.

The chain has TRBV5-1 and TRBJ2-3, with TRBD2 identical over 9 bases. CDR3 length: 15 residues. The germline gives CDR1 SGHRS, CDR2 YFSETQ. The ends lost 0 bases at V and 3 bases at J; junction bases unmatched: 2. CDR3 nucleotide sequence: TGCGCCAGCAGCTTGGGACTAGCGGAAACAGATACGCAGTATTTT. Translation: CASSLGLAETDTQYF.

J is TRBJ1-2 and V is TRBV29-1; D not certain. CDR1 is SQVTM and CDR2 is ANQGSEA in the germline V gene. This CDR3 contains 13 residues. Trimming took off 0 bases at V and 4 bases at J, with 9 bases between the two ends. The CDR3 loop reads CSVEEGRIYGYTF. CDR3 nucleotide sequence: TGCAGCGTTGAAGAGGGAAGGATCTATGGCTACACCTTC.